What follows describes a single T cell receptor beta chain. J lost 5 bases, V lost 3 bases, and 4 bases had no gene match. This CDR3 contains 15 residues. CDR1 and CDR2 (germline): MGHRA, YSYEKL. Data came from immunoSEQ multiplex PCR; TCRdb stores just in-frame clones and leaves some out. In the table there are some 190,000 clones, approximately 86% of which are singletons. This entry belongs to a study of blood T cell repertoires in COVID-19. The V gene is TRBV4-1, the J gene TRBJ1-6; 7 nucleotides line up with TRBD1. Material for sequencing was peripheral blood. The receptor's source is a man aged 25-45 years with acute or convalescent COVID-19. CDR3 residues: CASSHAGGNNSPLHF. CDR3 bases: TGCGCCAGCAGCCATGCAGGGGGAAATAATTCACCCCTCCACTTT.